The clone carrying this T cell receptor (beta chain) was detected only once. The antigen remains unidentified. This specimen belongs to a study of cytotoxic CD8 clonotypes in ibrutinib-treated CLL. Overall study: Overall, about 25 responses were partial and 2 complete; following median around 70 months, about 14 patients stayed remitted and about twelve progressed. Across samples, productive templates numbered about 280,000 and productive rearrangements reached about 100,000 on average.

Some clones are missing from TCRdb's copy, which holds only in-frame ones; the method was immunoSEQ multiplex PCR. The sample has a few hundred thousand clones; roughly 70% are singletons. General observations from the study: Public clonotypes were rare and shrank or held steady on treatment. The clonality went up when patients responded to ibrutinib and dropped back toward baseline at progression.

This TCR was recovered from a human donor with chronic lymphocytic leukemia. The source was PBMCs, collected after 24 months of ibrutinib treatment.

For the CDR3, the DNA is TGCGCCAGCAGCCAAGGGCCGGGATCAACTAATGAAAAACTGTTTTTT. Translating it yields CASSQGPGSTNEKLFF. V and J are TRBV4-1 and TRBJ1-4, with D unresolved. Germline V gives CDR1 MGHRA, CDR2 YSYEKL. The CDR3 runs 16 residues. V dropped 1 base and J dropped 0 bases, with 9 bases sitting between them.